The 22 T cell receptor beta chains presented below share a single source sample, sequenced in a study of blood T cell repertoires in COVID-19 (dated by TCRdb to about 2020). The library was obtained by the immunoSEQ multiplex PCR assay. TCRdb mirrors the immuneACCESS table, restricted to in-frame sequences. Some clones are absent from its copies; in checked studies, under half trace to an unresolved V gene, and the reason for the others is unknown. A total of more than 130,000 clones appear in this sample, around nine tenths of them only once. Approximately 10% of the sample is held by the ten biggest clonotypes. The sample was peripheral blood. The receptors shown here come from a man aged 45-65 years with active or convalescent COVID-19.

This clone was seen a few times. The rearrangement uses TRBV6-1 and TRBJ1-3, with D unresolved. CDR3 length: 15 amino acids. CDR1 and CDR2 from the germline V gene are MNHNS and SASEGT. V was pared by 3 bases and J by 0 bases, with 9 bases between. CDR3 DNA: TGTGCCAGCAGTGAGGGCTCATTCTCTGGAAACACCATATATTTT. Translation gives CASSEGSFSGNTIYF.

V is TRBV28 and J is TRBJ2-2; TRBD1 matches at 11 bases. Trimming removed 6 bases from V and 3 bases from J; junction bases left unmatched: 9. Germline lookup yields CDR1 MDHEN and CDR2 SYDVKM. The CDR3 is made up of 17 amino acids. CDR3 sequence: CASSLGTGGVDTGELFF. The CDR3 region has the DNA TGTGCCAGCAGCCTTGGGACAGGGGGTGTTGACACCGGGGAGCTGTTTTTT. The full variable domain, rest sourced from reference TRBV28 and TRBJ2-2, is DVKVTQSSRYLVKRTGEKVFLECVQDMDHENMFWYRQDPGLGLRLIYFSYDVKMKEKGDIPEGYSVSREKKERFSLILESASTNQTSMYLCASSLGTGGVDTGELFFGEGSRLTVL.

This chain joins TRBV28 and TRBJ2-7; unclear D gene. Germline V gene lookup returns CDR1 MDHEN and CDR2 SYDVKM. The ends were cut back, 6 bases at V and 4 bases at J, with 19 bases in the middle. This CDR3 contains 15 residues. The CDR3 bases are TGTGCCAGCAGCCTCTCAGGTGGTCACCGGTACGAGCAGTACTTC. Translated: CASSLSGGHRYEQYF. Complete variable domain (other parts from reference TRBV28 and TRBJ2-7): DVKVTQSSRYLVKRTGEKVFLECVQDMDHENMFWYRQDPGLGLRLIYFSYDVKMKEKGDIPEGYSVSREKKERFSLILESASTNQTSMYLCASSLSGGHRYEQYFGPGTRLTVT.

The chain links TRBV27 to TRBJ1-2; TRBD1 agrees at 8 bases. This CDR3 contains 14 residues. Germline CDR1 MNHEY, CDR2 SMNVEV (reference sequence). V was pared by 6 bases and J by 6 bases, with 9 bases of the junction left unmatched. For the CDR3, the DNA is TGTGCCAGCAGCCGCCAGAGGACAGGGAATGGCTACACCTTC. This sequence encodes CASSRQRTGNGYTF.

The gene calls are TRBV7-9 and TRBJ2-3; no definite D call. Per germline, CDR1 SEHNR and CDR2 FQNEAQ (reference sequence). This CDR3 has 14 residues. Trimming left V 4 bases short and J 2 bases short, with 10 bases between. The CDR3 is CASSSHLATDTQYF. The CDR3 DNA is TGTGCCAGCAGCTCACACCTGGCCACAGATACGCAGTATTTT.

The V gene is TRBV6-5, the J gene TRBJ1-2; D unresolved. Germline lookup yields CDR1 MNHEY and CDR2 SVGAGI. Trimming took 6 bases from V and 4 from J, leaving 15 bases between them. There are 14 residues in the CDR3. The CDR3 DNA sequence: TGTGCCAGCAGGACCATAGGGAGCGGCTATGGCTACACCTTC. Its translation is CASRTIGSGYGYTF.

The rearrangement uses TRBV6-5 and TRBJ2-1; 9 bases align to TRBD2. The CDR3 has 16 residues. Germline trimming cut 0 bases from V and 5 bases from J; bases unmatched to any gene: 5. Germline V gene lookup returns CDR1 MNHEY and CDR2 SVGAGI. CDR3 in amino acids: CASSYSTLAGHNEQFF. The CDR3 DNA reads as TGTGCCAGCAGTTACTCGACACTAGCGGGCCACAATGAGCAGTTCTTC.

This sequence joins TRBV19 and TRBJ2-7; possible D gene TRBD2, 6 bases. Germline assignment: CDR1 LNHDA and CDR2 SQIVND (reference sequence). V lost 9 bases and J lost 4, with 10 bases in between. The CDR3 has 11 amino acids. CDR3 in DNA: TGTGCCAGCGGGAGTGTGTACGAGCAGTACTTC. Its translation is CASGSVYEQYF.

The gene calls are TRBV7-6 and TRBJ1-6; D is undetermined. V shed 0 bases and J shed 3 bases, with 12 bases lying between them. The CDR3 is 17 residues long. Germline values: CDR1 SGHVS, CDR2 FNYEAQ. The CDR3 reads CASSLALEVIYNSPLHF. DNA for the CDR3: TGTGCCAGCAGCTTAGCCCTGGAGGTCATCTATAATTCACCCCTCCACTTT.

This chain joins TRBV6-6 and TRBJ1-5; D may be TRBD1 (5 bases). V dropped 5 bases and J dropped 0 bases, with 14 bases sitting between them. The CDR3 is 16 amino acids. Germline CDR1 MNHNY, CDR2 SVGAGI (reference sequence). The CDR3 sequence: CASSAFVGGSNQPQHF. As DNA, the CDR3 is TGTGCCAGCAGTGCATTCGTGGGGGGTAGCAATCAGCCCCAGCATTTT.

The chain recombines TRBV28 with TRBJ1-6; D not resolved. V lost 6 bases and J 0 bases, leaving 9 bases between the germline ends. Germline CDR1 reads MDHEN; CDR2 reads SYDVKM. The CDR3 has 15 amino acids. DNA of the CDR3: TGTGCCAGCAGCCAAGGAGGCTCCTATAATTCACCCCTCCACTTT. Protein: CASSQGGSYNSPLHF.

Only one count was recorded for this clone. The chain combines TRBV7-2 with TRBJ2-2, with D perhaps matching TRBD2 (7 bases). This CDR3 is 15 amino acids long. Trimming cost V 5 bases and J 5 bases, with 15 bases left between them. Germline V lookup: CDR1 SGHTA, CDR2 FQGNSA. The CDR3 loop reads CASSTRRGGTGELFF. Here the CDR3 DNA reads TGTGCCAGCAGCACCCGGAGGGGGGGGACCGGGGAGCTGTTTTTT. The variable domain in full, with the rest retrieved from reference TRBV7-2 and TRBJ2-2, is GAGVSQSPSNKVTEKGKDVELRCDPISGHTALYWYRQSLGQGLEFLIYFQGNSAPDKSGLPSDRFSAERTGGSVSTLTIQRTQQEDSAVYLCASSTRRGGTGELFFGEGSRLTVL.

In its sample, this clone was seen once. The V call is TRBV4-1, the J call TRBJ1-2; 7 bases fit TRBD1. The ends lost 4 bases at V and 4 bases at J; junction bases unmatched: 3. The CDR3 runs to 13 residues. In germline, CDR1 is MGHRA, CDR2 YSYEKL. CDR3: CASSLPGGYGYTF. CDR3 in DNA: TGCGCCAGCAGCCTGCCAGGGGGCTATGGCTACACCTTC.

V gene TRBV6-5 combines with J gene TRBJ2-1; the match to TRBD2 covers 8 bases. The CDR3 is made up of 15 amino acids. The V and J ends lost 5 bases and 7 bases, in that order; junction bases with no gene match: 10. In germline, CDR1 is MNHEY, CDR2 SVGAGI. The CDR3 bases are TGTGCCAGCAGTCAACTAGCGGAGAGTGGGAATGAGCAGTTCTTC. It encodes CASSQLAESGNEQFF.

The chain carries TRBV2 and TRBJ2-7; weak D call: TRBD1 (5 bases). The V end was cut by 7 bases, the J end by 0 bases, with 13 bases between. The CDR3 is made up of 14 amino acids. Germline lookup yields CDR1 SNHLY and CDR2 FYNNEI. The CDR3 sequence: CASTEQGSSYEQYF. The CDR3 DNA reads TGTGCCAGCACCGAGCAGGGATCCTCCTACGAGCAGTACTTC.

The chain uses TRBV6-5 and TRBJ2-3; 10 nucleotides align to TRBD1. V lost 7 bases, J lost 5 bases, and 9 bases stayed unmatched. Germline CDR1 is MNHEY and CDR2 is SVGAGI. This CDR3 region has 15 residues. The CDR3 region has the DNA TGTGCCAGCATCCACCGGGACAGGGGTCAAGATACGCAGTATTTT. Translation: CASIHRDRGQDTQYF.

CDR3 DNA sequence: TGTGCCAGCAGCATTTTTGGCGGGCCCCAGCATTTT. Its protein is CASSIFGGPQHF. This rearrangement joins TRBV14 to TRBJ1-5; D not resolved. Trimming pared 5 bases from V and 9 bases from J, leaving 11 bases between. Germline V gene data show CDR1 as SGHDN and CDR2 as FVKESK. The CDR3 length is 12 residues.

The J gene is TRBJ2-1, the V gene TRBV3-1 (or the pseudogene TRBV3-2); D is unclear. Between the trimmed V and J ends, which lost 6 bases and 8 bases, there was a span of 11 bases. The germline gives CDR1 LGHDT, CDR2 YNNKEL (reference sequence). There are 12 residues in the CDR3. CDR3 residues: CASSSISDEQFF. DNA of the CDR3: TGTGCCAGCAGTTCAATCTCGGATGAGCAGTTCTTC.

The CDR3 is CASSVNRVGTEAFF. In DNA, the CDR3 is TGTGCCAGTAGTGTAAACAGGGTTGGCACTGAAGCTTTCTTT. The chain links TRBV19 to TRBJ1-1; D is possibly TRBD1 (6 bases). Trimming left V 5 bases short and J 4 bases short, with 14 bases between. CDR1 and CDR2 (germline): LNHDA, SQIVND (reference sequence). The CDR3 consists of 14 residues.

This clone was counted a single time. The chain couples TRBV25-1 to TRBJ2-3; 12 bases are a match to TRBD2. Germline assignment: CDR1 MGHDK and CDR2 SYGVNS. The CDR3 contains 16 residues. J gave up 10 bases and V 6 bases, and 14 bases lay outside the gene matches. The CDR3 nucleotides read TGTGCCAGCAGCGATCCGACTAGCGGGAGCCCATCGGCGCAGTATTTT. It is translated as CASSDPTSGSPSAQYF.

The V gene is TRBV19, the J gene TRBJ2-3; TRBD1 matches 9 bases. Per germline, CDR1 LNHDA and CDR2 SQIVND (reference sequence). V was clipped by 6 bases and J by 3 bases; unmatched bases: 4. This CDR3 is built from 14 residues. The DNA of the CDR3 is TGTGCCAGTAGACGGACAGGGGAAACAGATACGCAGTATTTT. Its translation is CASRRTGETDTQYF.

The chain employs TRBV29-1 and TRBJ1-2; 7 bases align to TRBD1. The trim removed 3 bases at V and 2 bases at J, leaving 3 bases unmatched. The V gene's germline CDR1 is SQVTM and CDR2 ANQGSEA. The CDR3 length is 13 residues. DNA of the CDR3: TGCAGCGTTGACACAGGGGTAAACTATGGCTACACCTTC. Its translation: CSVDTGVNYGYTF. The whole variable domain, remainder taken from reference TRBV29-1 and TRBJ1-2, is SAVISQKPSRDICQRGTSLTIQCQVDSQVTMMFWYRQQPGQSLTLIATANQGSEATYESGFVIDKFPISRPNLTFSTLTVSNMSPEDSSIYLCSVDTGVNYGYTFGSGTRLTVV.